The subject of this entry is one TCR beta chain. What it recognizes is unknown. The data were taken from a study of cytomegalovirus exposure and HLA in healthy donors. The PCR ran on 60 Vbeta and 13 Jbeta primers. TCRdb keeps only in-frame clones here, not all; method: immunoSEQ multiplex PCR. The repertoire holds 150,000 to 200,000 clones, with roughly 77% as singletons. Points from the study as a whole: A later analysis linked a missense DCLRE1C variant to TCR beta V- and J-gene trimming. It was reported that TCR beta sequences correctly inferred the HLA-A and HLA-B alleles for most subjects. Within an earlier analysis, most TCR beta V segments proved productive either about 90% or about 30% of the time.

Germline-derived CDR1 and CDR2 are SGDLS and YYNGEE. This CDR3 has 15 amino acids. Germline trimming cut 3 bases from V and 5 bases from J; bases unmatched to any gene: 9. The genes are TRBV9 and TRBJ2-7, with 9 bases that match TRBD1. The material sequenced was PBMCs. The receptor's source is a man aged 30 to 39 in good health and CMV-seropositive. The CDR3 DNA reads TGTGCCAGCAGCGCACAGACAGGGGGAATGGACGAGCAGTACTTC. It yields the protein CASSAQTGGMDEQYF.